The 19 T cell receptor beta chains reported below all come from one sample, sequenced in a study of cytomegalovirus exposure and HLA in healthy donors. The study ran its PCR with 60 Vbeta and 13 Jbeta primers. Libraries were prepared by immunoSEQ multiplex PCR; TCRdb keeps only in-frame clonotypes and omits some of them. The sample has 100,000 or so clones; roughly 82% are singletons. The source material was PBMCs. These TCRs come from a man in his forties or fifties in good health and CMV-seronegative.

The chain has TRBV9 and TRBJ2-1, with 13 bases matching TRBD2. J lost 10 bases, V lost 3 bases, and 7 bases had no gene match. CDR1 SGDLS and CDR2 YYNGEE come from the germline V gene. This CDR3 comprises 15 residues. In nucleotides, the CDR3 is TGTGCCAGCAGCGGCTGGACTAGCGGGAGTGGCGAGCAGTTCTTC. This translates into CASSGWTSGSGEQFF.

The J gene is TRBJ2-5, the V gene TRBV7-2; 10 bases match TRBD2. Germline assignment: CDR1 SGHTA and CDR2 FQGNSA. The junction had 9 bases not matched to a gene; V was cut back by 3 bases and J by 5 bases. CDR3 length: 16 residues. CDR3 coding DNA: TGTGCCAGCAGCTTTCGACTAGCGGGTGGGGGGGAGACCCAGTACTTC. It specifies CASSFRLAGGGETQYF.

The chain links TRBV30 to TRBJ2-2; 7 bases map to TRBD1. The J segment lost 4 bases and the V segment lost 4 bases, leaving 6 bases of the junction unmatched. CDR3 size: 14 residues. Germline values: CDR1 GTSNPN, CDR2 SVGIG (reference sequence). The CDR3 coding sequence is TGTGCCTGGAACGGACAGGAGGTCACCGGGGAGCTGTTTTTT. Protein product: CAWNGQEVTGELFF.

There are a few counts of this clone. The rearrangement links TRBV29-1 to TRBJ1-1; D is uncertain. This CDR3 contains 9 residues. Trimming pared 7 bases from V and 10 bases from J, leaving 10 bases between. The germline CDR1 and CDR2 sequences are SQVTM and ANQGSEA. DNA for the CDR3: TGCAGCGCGGAGGAGGGAGCTTTCTTT. It translates to CSAEEGAFF.

The chain combines TRBV7-8 with TRBJ2-1; TRBD2 matches at 7 bases. The CDR3 is 14 residues long. Trimming cost V 7 bases and J 8 bases; bases outside gene matches: 11. The germline V gene has CDR1 SGHVS and CDR2 FQNEAQ. This CDR3 reads CASTPGRELDEQFF. The CDR3 coding sequence is TGTGCCAGCACCCCGGGGCGGGAGTTGGATGAGCAGTTCTTC.

J is TRBJ1-3 and V is TRBV7-9, with D unclear. CDR3 length: 13 amino acids. V was pared by 6 bases and J by 1 base, with 7 bases between. Germline V gene sequence: CDR1 SEHNR, CDR2 FQNEAQ (reference sequence). CDR3: CASRGASGNTIYF. The CDR3 nucleotides read TGTGCCAGCAGGGGAGCGTCTGGAAACACCATATATTTT.

V is TRBV19 and J is TRBJ1-2; 8 bases line up with TRBD1. Germline trimming cut 4 bases from V and 3 bases from J; bases unmatched to any gene: 7. The CDR3 length is 15 residues. CDR1 and CDR2 (germline): LNHDA, SQIVND (reference sequence). The DNA of the CDR3 is TGTGCCAGTAGTAAAGGCGCGACAGGGGACTATGGCTACACCTTC. This translates into CASSKGATGDYGYTF.

A note on this clone: The junction does not match germline at one end; this may be a read error. CDR3 nucleotide sequence: TGTTCCAGCAGCTCCGGACAGGGACTTACAGATACGCAGTATTTT. It codes for CSSSSGQGLTDTQYF. The rearrangement links TRBV7-9 to TRBJ2-3; 8 bases line up with TRBD1. This CDR3 contains 15 residues. Germline-derived CDR1 and CDR2 are SEHNR and FQNEAQ (reference sequence).

The rearrangement uses TRBV5-1 and TRBJ2-6; possibly TRBD2 for D (6 bases). Germline V CDR1 and CDR2: SGHRS, YFSETQ. Between the trimmed V and J ends, which lost 3 bases and 12 bases, there was a span of 22 bases. There are 16 residues in the CDR3. CDR3 region: CASSYSGTQGGGVLTF. The DNA of the CDR3 is TGCGCCAGCAGCTATTCCGGGACTCAGGGTGGGGGCGTCCTGACTTTC.

This sequence joins TRBV19 and TRBJ2-1; D possibly corresponds to TRBD1 (5 bases). Trimming removed 3 bases at V and 5 bases at J, with 11 bases between. The CDR3 contains 14 residues. Germline assignment: CDR1 LNHDA and CDR2 SQIVND (reference sequence). The CDR3 region is CASSIAAGNNEQFF. CDR3 coding DNA: TGTGCCAGTAGTATTGCCGCAGGGAACAATGAGCAGTTCTTC.

The rearrangement joins TRBV28 to TRBJ1-1, with D possibly being TRBD1 (5 bases). The length of the CDR3 is 12 residues. Germline CDR1 and CDR2: MDHEN and SYDVKM. With 8 bases removed from V and 7 bases from J, the gap between germline ends came to 14 bases. The CDR3 here is CASQMGGIEAFF. The CDR3, as DNA: TGTGCCAGCCAAATGGGGGGAATTGAAGCTTTCTTT.

This chain connects TRBV18 to TRBJ2-7, with 9 bases lining up with TRBD1. The CDR3 has 15 residues. The germline CDR1 and CDR2 sequences are KGHSH and LQKENI. V dropped 0 bases and J dropped 8; count of bases not matched to a gene: 8. The CDR3 spells CASSPPGTGSYKQYF. The CDR3 coding sequence is TGTGCCAGCTCACCACCGGGGACAGGGAGTTACAAGCAGTACTTC.

This sequence joins TRBV9 and TRBJ1-1; 7 bases align to TRBD1. There are 14 residues in the CDR3. Looked up from germline, CDR1 is SGDLS and CDR2 is YYNGEE. Trimming took 4 bases from V and 11 from J; bases not matched to a gene: 14. The CDR3 DNA reads as TGTGCCAGCAGCCGACAGGGAGGAGAGGGGACGGCTTTCTTT. Translating it yields CASSRQGGEGTAFF. Full variable domain (missing parts from reference TRBV9 and TRBJ1-1): DSGVTQTPKHLITATGQRVTLRCSPRSGDLSVYWYQQSLDQGLQFLIQYYNGEERAKGNILERFSAQQFPDLHSELNLSSLELGDSALYFCASSRQGGEGTAFFGQGTRLTVV.

This chain links TRBV5-1 with TRBJ2-1, with TRBD1 matching 10 bases. Germline V gene data show CDR1 as SGHRS and CDR2 as YFSETQ. J gave up 8 bases and V 3 bases, and 2 bases lay outside the gene matches. CDR3 size: 13 residues. The CDR3 here is CASSWTGGHEQFF. As DNA, the CDR3 is TGCGCCAGCAGCTGGACAGGGGGGCATGAGCAGTTCTTC.

J is TRBJ2-5 and V is TRBV5-1; TRBD1 aligns across 8 bases. The CDR3 length is 15 residues. With 4 bases clipped from V and 4 bases from J, the junction kept 9 bases outside the gene matches. Germline lookup yields CDR1 SGHRS and CDR2 YFSETQ. The CDR3 sequence is CASSPGQVGSETQYF. CDR3 nucleotide sequence: TGCGCCAGCAGCCCGGGACAGGTCGGTTCAGAGACCCAGTACTTC.

V is TRBV5-4 and J is TRBJ1-2, with no clear D. Trimming pared 0 bases from V and 5 bases from J, leaving 14 bases between. The germline V gene encodes CDR1 SGHNT and CDR2 YYREEE (reference sequence). The CDR3 has 15 amino acids. DNA of the CDR3: TGTGCCAGCAGCTTGGGGGTCGGCGGGCCTTATGGCTACACCTTC. Translation gives CASSLGVGGPYGYTF.

The table lists this clone with a few counts. This sequence joins TRBV7-2 and TRBJ2-3; D may be TRBD1 (5 bases). This CDR3 region has 14 residues. CDR1 SGHTA and CDR2 FQGNSA come from the germline V gene. V was trimmed by 4 bases and J by 3 bases, leaving 11 bases between them. The CDR3 DNA sequence: TGTGCCAGCAGCTCGAACCAGGGAACAGATACGCAGTATTTT. Translated: CASSSNQGTDTQYF.

The table lists this clone with a few counts. The chain carries TRBV28 and TRBJ2-4, with TRBD2 identical over 7 bases. With V trimmed by 1 base and J by 8 bases, 2 bases remained unmatched. The CDR3 is 13 residues long. Germline assignment: CDR1 MDHEN and CDR2 SYDVKM. CDR3: CASSLSGGDIQYF. CDR3 coding DNA: TGTGCCAGCAGTTTATCGGGGGGAGACATTCAGTACTTC.

This chain connects TRBV5-1 to TRBJ1-1; 9 nucleotides agree with TRBD1. V shed 2 bases and J 2 bases; nucleotides not matched to a gene: 4. CDR3 length equals 15 residues. Germline loops: CDR1 SGHRS, CDR2 YFSETQ. The CDR3 protein is CASSFTGGQNTEAFF. The CDR3 DNA is TGCGCCAGCAGCTTCACAGGGGGCCAAAACACTGAAGCTTTCTTT.